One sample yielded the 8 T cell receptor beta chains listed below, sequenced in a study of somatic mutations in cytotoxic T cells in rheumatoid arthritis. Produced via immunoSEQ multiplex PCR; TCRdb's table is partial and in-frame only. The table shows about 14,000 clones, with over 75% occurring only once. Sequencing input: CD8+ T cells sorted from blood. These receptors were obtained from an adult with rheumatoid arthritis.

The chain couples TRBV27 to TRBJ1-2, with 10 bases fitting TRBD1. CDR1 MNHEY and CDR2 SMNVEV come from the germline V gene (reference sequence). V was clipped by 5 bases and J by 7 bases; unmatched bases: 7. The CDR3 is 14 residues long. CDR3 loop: CASSHGQGVSGYTF. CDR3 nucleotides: TGTGCCAGCAGTCACGGACAGGGGGTGTCTGGCTACACCTTC.

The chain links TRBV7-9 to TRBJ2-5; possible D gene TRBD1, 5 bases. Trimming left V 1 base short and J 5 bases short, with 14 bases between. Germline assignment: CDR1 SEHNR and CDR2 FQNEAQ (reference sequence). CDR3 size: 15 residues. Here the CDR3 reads CASSLGQGLWETQYF. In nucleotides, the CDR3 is TGTGCCAGCAGCTTAGGGCAGGGTTTATGGGAGACCCAGTACTTC.

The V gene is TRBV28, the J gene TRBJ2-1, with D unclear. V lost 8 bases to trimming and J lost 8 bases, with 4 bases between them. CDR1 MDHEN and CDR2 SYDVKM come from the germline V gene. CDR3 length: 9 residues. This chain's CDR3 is CASGHEQFF. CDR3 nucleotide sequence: TGTGCCAGCGGACATGAGCAGTTCTTC.

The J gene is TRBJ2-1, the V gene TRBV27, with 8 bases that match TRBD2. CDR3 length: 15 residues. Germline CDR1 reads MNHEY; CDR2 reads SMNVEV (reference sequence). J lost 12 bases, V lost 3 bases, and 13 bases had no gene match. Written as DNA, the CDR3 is TGTGCCAGCAGTTTCAGCGGGGGAGGGGGGCAGGGGCAGTTCTTC. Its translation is CASSFSGGGGQGQFF.

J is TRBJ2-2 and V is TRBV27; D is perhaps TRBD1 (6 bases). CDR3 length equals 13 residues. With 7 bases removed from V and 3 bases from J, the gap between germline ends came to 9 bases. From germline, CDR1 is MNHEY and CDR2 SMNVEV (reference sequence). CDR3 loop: CASMGHHTGELFF. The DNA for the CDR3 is TGTGCCAGCATGGGACATCACACCGGGGAGCTGTTTTTT.

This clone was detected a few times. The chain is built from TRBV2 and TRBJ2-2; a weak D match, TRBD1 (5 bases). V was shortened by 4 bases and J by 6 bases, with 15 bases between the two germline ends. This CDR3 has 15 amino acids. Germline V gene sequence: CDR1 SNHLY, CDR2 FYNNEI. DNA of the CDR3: TGTGCCAGCAGTGTGCTGGCAGGGCTCGCCGGGGAGCTGTTTTTT. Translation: CASSVLAGLAGELFF.

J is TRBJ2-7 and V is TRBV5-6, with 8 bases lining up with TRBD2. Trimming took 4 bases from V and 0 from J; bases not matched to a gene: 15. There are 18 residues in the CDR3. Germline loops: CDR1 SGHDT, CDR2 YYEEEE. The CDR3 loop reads CASSPKKSGGIISYEQYF. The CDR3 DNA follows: TGTGCCAGCAGCCCAAAGAAAAGCGGGGGCATAATCTCCTACGAGCAGTACTTC. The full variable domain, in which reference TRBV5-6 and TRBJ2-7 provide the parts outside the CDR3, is DAGVTQSPTHLIKTRGQQVTLRCSPKSGHDTVSWYQQALGQGPQFIFQYYEEEERQRGNFPDRFSGHQFPNYSSELNVNALLLGDSALYLCASSPKKSGGIISYEQYFGPGTRLTVT.

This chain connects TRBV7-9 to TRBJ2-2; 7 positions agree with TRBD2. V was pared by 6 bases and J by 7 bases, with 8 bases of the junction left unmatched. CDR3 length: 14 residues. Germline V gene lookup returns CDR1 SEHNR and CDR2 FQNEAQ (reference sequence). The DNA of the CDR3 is TGTGCCAGCAGAAGCAGCGGGGAGGACGGGGAGCTGTTTTTT. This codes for CASRSSGEDGELFF.